This T cell receptor beta chain was sequenced in a study of shared clonotypes between healthy human individuals. This clone was recorded once. Here immunoSEQ multiplex PCR was the method, and the copy in TCRdb shows in-frame clones only, minus some. The table shows about 730,000 clones, with roughly 72% occurring only once. CDR1 is SEHNR, CDR2 FQNEAQ, per germline (reference sequence). The ends lost 5 bases at V and 3 bases at J; junction bases unmatched: 3. The CDR3 loop spans 14 amino acids. The source material was memory CD4+ T cells sorted from blood. Documented subset: CD45RA-negative fraction. This TCR was recovered from a woman aged 30 to 39 in good health. The V and J genes are TRBV7-9 and TRBJ2-5, with 10 bases aligning to TRBD1. The CDR3 DNA is TGTGCCAGCAGCCGGGACAGGGGAAAAGAGACCCAGTACTTC. This sequence encodes CASSRDRGKETQYF.